The sequence of this T cell receptor beta chain was determined in a study of Ad26.COV2.S vaccination and SARS-CoV-2 variants. The CDR3 loop spans 12 amino acids. Germline lookup yields CDR1 SGDLS and CDR2 YYNGEE. V lost 3 bases to trimming and J lost 3 bases, with 7 bases between them. Treatment in this sample: some 20 received Ad26.COV2.S at low or high dose, single or two shots; 5 received placebo; per-sample allocation not given. Material that was analyzed had been drawn on day 63 after the first vaccine or placebo injection. Generated by immunoSEQ multiplex PCR, the TCRdb table keeps only in-frame clones and is missing some. This sample has about 410,000 clones; 92% occur once, and the top ten carry less than 2%.

Sequenced here: peripheral blood, sampled in a trial of Ad26.COV2.S vaccine versus placebo. The rearrangement uses TRBV9 and TRBJ2-7; no reliable D call. The source of this sequence is a person between 18 and 59 years old who received the Ad26.COV2.S COVID-19 vaccine or a placebo. CDR3 bases: TGTGCCAGCAGCGGGGAAGGCTACGAGCAGTACTTC. Its protein product is CASSGEGYEQYF.